The clone carrying this TCR beta chain was seen only once. Its antigen is still unknown. Generated by immunoSEQ multiplex PCR, the TCRdb table keeps only in-frame clones and is missing some. The sample includes 70,000 or so clones, around 81% of them seen just once. The data derive from a study of vaccination effects on CD4 cells after COVID-19. Points from the study as a whole: There was marked clonal contraction among infection- and vaccine-induced clones late after vaccination.

Within the ViraFEST assay, antigen-specific CD4+ T cells underwent expansion with viral peptide pools prior to sequencing. Researchers isolated CD4+ T cells once around 11 days of culture had elapsed. Vaccine recipients, nucleocapsid antibody negative, had no prior SARS-CoV-2 infection. On days 3 and 7, fresh IL-2 medium replaced half the medium. The trim removed 3 bases at V and 3 bases at J, leaving 3 bases unmatched. The germline V gene has CDR1 KGHSH and CDR2 LQKENI. This CDR3 is built from 14 residues. The sequenced sample was CD4+ T cells from PBMCs cultured with SARS-CoV-2 spike peptides, obtained before COVID-19 vaccination. The chain combines TRBV18 with TRBJ1-1; 8 bases agree with TRBD1. The sequence came from a human donor who received a COVID-19 vaccine. CDR3: CASSPSQGDTEAFF. For the CDR3, the DNA is TGTGCCAGCTCACCGTCACAGGGGGACACTGAAGCTTTCTTT.